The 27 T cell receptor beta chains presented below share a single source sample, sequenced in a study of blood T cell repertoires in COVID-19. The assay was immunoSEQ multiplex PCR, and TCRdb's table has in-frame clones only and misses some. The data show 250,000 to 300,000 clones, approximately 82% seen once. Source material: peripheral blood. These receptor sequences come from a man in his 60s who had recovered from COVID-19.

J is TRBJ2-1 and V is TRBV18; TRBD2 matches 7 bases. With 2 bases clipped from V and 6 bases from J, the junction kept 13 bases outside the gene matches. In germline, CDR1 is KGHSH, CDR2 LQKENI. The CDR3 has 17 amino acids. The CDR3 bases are TGTGCCAGCTCACCATTAGGCGGGAGCCTCATGGGCAATGAGCAGTTCTTC. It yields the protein CASSPLGGSLMGNEQFF.

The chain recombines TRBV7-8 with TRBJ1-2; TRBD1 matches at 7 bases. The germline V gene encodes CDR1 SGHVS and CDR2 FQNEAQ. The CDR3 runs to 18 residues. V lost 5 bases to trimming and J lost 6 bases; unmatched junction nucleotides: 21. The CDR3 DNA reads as TGTGCCAGCAGCCCGCACAGGGGAATATCTCCCCCTAATAATGGCTACACCTTC. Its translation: CASSPHRGISPPNNGYTF.

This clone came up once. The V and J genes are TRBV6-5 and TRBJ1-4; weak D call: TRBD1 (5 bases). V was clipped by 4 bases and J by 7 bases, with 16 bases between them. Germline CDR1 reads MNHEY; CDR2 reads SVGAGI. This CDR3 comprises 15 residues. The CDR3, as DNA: TGTGCCAGCAGTTCACGGGGGGTGGGTGGTGAAAAACTGTTTTTT. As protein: CASSSRGVGGEKLFF.

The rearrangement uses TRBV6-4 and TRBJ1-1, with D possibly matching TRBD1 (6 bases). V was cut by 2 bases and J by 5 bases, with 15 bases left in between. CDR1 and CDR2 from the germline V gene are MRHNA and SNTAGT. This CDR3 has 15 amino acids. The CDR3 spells CASSDEGGPKTEAFF. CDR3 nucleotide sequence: TGTGCCAGCAGTGACGAGGGGGGGCCGAAAACTGAAGCTTTCTTT.

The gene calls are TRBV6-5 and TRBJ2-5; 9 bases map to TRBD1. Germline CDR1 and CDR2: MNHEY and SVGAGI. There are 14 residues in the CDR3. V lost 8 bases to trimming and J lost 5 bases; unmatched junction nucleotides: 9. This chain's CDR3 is CASAQTGGLETQYF. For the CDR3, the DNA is TGTGCCAGCGCCCAAACAGGGGGCTTGGAGACCCAGTACTTC.

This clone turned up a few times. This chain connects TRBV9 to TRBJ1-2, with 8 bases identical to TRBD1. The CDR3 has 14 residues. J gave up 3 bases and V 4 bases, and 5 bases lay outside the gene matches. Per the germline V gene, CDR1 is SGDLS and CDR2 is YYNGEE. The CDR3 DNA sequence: TGTGCCAGCAGCCTCCAGGACAGGGACTATGGCTACACCTTC. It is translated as CASSLQDRDYGYTF. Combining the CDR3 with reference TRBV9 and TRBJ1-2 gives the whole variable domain DSGVTQTPKHLITATGQRVTLRCSPRSGDLSVYWYQQSLDQGLQFLIQYYNGEERAKGNILERFSAQQFPDLHSELNLSSLELGDSALYFCASSLQDRDYGYTFGSGTRLTVV.

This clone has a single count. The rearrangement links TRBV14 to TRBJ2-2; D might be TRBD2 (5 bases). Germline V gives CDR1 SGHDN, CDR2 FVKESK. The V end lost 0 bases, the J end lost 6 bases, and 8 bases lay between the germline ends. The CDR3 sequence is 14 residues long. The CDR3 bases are TGTGCCAGCAGCCAAGACGGGGTCCCCGGGGAGCTGTTTTTT. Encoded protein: CASSQDGVPGELFF.

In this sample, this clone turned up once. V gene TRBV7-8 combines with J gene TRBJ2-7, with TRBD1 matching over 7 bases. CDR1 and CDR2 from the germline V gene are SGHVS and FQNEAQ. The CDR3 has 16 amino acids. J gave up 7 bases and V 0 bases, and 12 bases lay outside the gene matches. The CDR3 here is CASSLAPRTGPGEQYF. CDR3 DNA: TGTGCCAGCAGCTTAGCCCCGAGGACAGGCCCTGGAGAGCAGTACTTC.

CDR3 region: CASSLYLGRGYNEQFF. For the CDR3, the DNA is TGTGCCAGCAGCTTGTATCTAGGAAGGGGGTACAATGAGCAGTTCTTC. This sequence joins TRBV5-6 and TRBJ2-1, with D possibly being TRBD1 (6 bases). Germline V gives CDR1 SGHDT, CDR2 YYEEEE. The CDR3 sequence is 16 residues long. V lost 1 base and J lost 4, with 15 bases in between. The full variable domain, its missing parts supplied by reference TRBV5-6 and TRBJ2-1, is DAGVTQSPTHLIKTRGQQVTLRCSPKSGHDTVSWYQQALGQGPQFIFQYYEEEERQRGNFPDRFSGHQFPNYSSELNVNALLLGDSALYLCASSLYLGRGYNEQFFGPGTRLTVL.

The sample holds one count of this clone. The CDR3 DNA is TGTGCCACCAGTGAGGGGACTAGCGGGAGGTCACTCCAATTCAATGAGCAGTTCTTC. Protein product: CATSEGTSGRSLQFNEQFF. This chain connects TRBV24-1 to TRBJ2-1; 15 nucleotides agree with TRBD2. V lost 4 bases, J lost 6 bases, and 12 bases stayed unmatched. CDR3 length: 19 amino acids. Per germline, CDR1 KGHDR and CDR2 SFDVKD.

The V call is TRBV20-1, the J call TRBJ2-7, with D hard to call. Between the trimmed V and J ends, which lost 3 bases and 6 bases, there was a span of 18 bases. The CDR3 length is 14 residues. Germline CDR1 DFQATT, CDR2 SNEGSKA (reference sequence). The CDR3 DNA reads TGCAGTGCTAGTTCAGGCACTCCCGGCATCGAGCAGTACTTC. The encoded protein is CSASSGTPGIEQYF.

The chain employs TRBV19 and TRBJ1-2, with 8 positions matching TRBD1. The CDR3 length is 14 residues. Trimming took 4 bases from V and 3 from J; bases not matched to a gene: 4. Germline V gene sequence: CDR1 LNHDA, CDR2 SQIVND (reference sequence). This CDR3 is CASSTGDRYYGYTF. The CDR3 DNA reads TGTGCCAGTAGTACGGGGGACAGGTACTATGGCTACACCTTC.

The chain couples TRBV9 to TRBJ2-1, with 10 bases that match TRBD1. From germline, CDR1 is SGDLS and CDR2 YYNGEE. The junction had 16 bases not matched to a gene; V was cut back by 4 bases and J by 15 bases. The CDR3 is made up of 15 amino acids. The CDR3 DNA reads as TGTGCCAGCAGCCCAATGGGGACAGGGGATTCGATACGGTTCTTC. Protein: CASSPMGTGDSIRFF.

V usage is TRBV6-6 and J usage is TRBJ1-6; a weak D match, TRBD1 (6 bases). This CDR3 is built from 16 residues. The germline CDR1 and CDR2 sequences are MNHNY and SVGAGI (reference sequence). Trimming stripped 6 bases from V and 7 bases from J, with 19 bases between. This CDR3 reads CASRRPDSSGNSPLHF. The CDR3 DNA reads TGTGCCAGCAGACGCCCGGACAGCTCCGGGAATTCACCCCTCCACTTT.

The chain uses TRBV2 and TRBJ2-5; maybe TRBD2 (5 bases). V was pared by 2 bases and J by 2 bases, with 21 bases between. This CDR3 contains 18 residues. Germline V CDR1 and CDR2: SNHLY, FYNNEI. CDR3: CASSELRSLQRVQETQYF. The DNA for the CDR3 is TGTGCCAGCAGTGAACTTCGGTCCCTCCAGAGGGTGCAAGAGACCCAGTACTTC.

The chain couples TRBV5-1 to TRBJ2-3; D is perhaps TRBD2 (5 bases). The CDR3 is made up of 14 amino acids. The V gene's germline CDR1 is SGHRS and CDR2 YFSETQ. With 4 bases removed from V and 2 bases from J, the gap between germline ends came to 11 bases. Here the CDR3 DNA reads TGCGCCAGCAGCACCGGAGGAAACACAGATACGCAGTATTTT. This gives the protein CASSTGGNTDTQYF.

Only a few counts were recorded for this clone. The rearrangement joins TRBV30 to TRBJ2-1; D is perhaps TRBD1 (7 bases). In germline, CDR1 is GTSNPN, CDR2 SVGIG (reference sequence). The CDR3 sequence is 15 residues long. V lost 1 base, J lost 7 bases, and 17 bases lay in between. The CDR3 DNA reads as TGTGCCTGGAGTGGGTGGAGGGGGCTTTCGAATGAGCAGTTCTTC. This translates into CAWSGWRGLSNEQFF.

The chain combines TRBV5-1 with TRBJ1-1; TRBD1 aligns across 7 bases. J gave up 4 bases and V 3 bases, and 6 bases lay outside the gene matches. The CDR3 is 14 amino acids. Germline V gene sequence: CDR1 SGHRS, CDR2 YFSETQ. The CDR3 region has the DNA TGCGCCAGCAGCTCTAACAGGGGTGGCACTGAAGCTTTCTTT. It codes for CASSSNRGGTEAFF.

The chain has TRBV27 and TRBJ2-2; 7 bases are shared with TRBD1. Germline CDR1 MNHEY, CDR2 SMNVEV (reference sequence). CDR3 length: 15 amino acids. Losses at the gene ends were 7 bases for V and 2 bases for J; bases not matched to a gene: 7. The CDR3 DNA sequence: TGTGCCAGCAAGCGTGGACAGGTCAACACCGGGGAGCTGTTTTTT. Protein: CASKRGQVNTGELFF.

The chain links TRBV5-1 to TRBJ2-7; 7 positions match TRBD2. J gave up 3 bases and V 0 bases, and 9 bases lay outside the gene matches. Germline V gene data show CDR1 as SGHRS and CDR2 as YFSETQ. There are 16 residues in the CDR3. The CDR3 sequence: CASSLVLGGDLYEQYF. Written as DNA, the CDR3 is TGCGCCAGCAGCTTGGTGTTGGGAGGGGACCTCTACGAGCAGTACTTC.

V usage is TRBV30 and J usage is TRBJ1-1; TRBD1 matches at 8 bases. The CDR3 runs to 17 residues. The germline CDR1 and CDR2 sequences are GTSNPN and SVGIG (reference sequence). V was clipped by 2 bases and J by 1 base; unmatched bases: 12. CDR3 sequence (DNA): TGTGCCTGGAGTCGCCAGACAGGGGTGGGGACGAACACTGAAGCTTTCTTT. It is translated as CAWSRQTGVGTNTEAFF.

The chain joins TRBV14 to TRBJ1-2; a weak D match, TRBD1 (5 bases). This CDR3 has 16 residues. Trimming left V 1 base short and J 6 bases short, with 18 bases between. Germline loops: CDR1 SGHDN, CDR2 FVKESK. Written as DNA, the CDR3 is TGTGCCAGCAGCCAAGTCCCCGGGGGTCCAACGGATGGCTACACCTTC. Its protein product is CASSQVPGGPTDGYTF. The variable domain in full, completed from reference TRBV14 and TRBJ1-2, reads EAGVTQFPSHSVIEKGQTVTLRCDPISGHDNLYWYRRVMGKEIKFLLHFVKESKQDESGMPNNRFLAERTGGTYSTLKVQPAELEDSGVYFCASSQVPGGPTDGYTFGSGTRLTVV.

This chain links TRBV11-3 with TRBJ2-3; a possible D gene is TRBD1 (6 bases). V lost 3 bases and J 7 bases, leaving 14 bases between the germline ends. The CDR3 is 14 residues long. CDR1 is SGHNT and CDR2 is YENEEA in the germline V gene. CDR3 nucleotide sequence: TGTGCCAGCAGCTTGGGACAACTACCTAATACGCAGTATTTT. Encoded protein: CASSLGQLPNTQYF.

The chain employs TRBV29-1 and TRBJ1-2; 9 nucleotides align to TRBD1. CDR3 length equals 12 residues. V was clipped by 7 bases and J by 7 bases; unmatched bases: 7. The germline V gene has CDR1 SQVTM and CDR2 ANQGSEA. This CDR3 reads CSAGQGIGGYTF. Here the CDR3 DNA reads TGCAGCGCCGGACAGGGGATCGGTGGCTACACCTTC.

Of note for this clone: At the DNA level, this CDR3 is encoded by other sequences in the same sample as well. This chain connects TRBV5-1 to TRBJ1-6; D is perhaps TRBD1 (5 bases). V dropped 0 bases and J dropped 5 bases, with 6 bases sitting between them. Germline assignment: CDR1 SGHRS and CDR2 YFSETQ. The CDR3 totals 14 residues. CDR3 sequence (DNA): TGCGCCAGCAGCTTGGGACAGAATAATTCACCCCTCCACTTT. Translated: CASSLGQNNSPLHF.

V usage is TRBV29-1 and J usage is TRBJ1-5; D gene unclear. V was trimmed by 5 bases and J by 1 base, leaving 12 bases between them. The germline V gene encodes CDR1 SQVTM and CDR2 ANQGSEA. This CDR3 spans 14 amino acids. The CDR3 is CSVSEERSNQPQHF. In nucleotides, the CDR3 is TGCAGCGTTTCAGAGGAAAGGAGCAATCAGCCCCAGCATTTT.

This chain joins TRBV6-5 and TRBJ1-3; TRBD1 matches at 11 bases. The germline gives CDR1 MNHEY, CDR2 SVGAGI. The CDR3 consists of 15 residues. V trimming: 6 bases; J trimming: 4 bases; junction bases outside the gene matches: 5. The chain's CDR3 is CASRGQGDRGNTIYF. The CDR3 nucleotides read TGTGCCAGCAGGGGACAGGGGGATCGCGGAAACACCATATATTTT.